This is a list of T cell receptor beta chains from one sample in a study of CD8+CD57+ T cells in acquired aplastic anemia. TCRdb reanalysed the reads using MiXCR and keeps one entry per CDR3 protein. This sample has hundreds of thousands of distinct CDR3 sequences, with roughly 68% found just once. The sequencing input was sorted CD4+, CD8+, or CD8+CD57+ T cells (not recorded which) from PBMCs. Receptors were obtained from a human donor in good health, serving as a control. Both conserved end residues are part of each CDR3. D genes are given only for firm matches. Size is stated for part of the rows, as once, few or many counts, or as a class when the clone is expanded.

NA | NA | TRBJ2-1 | TRBV10-3 | TGTGCCAGCAGCGTAGCAACTCGCACCATCCTCTATGAGCAGTTCTTC | CASSVATRTILYEQFF
NA | TRBD2 | TRBJ2-3 | TRBV6-2/TRBV6-3 | TGTGCCAGCGTTCCAGGGACTAGCGGGGTGTACACAGATACGCAGTATTTT | CASVPGTSGVYTDTQYF
NA | NA | TRBJ2-1 | TRBV19 | TGTGCCAGTAGTATCGGGACGCTTGACAATGAGCAGTTCTTC | CASSIGTLDNEQFF
NA | TRBD1 | TRBJ2-7 | TRBV6-1 | TGTGCCAGCAGATTGGGAGGACAGGGACAATACGAGCAGTACTTC | CASRLGGQGQYEQYF
once | NA | TRBJ1-4 | TRBV15 | TGTGCCACCAGCAGAGAGGGGGGCTACGCCAAACTGTTTTTT | CATSREGGYAKLFF
once | NA | TRBJ2-1 | TRBV7-9 | TGTGCCAGCAGTACACGGGCGAGCAATCAGCCCCAGCAGCAGTTCTTC | CASSTRASNQPQQQFF
NA | TRBD1 | TRBJ1-2 | TRBV7-9 | TGTGCCAGCAGTCTTAGGGGGGACAGGGTGAACTATGGCTACACCTTC | CASSLRGDRVNYGYTF
NA | TRBD1 | TRBJ2-7 | TRBV10-3 | TGTGCCATCAAACCGGCACAGGGGGACGAGGAGTACTTC | CAIKPAQGDEEYF
NA | NA | TRBJ2-7 | TRBV7-2 | TGTGCCAGCAGCTTAAAGGGTGATAGCTACGAGCAGTACTTC | CASSLKGDSYEQYF
NA | NA | TRBJ1-2 | TRBV14 | TGTGCCAGCAGCCAGGGCCCGGGGTGGGTCTATGGCTACACCTTC | CASSQGPGWVYGYTF